The 24 T cell receptor beta chains listed next were all sequenced from one sample in a study of T-cell memory formation after mild COVID-19. TCRdb independently ran MiXCR on the 5' RACE reads; one entry per CDR3 protein. The table includes 550,000 to 600,000 distinct CDR3 sequences, roughly 17% detected once. What was sequenced was PBMCs or a T cell subset sorted from them (not recorded which). The receptors shown here come from an adult woman who had mild COVID-19 (a few samples of this study predate the infection). Cell type and time point are not known.

A few counts support this clonotype. This sequence joins TRBV27 and TRBJ2-5, with D possibly matching TRBD1 (6 bases). This CDR3 contains 15 residues. V dropped 3 bases and J dropped 5 bases, with 16 bases sitting between them. Germline V gene sequence: CDR1 MNHEY, CDR2 SMNVEV (reference sequence). CDR3 sequence reads: CASSFFGSQGETQYF. CDR3 DNA sequence: TGTGCCAGCAGTTTCTTTGGATCGCAGGGGGAGACCCAGTACTTC.

J is TRBJ1-5 and V is TRBV20-1; D not resolved. V lost 3 bases to trimming and J lost 0 bases, with 9 bases between them. Germline V gene data show CDR1 as DFQATT and CDR2 as SNEGSKA (reference sequence). The CDR3 contains 14 residues. CDR3 coding DNA: TGCAGTGCTAGTTTCTGGAATAGCAATCAGCCCCAGCATTTT. Translated: CSASFWNSNQPQHF.

In nucleotides, the CDR3 is TGCGCCAGCAGCACGGGACTAGCGGGAGCGGAGACCCAGTACTTC. It encodes CASSTGLAGAETQYF. This chain uses TRBV5-1 with TRBJ2-5; TRBD2 agrees at 14 bases. CDR1 SGHRS and CDR2 YFSETQ come from the germline V gene. This CDR3 is built from 15 residues. With V trimmed by 4 bases and J by 5 bases, 4 bases remained unmatched.

The rearrangement links TRBV18 to TRBJ2-7; 9 bases line up with TRBD1. This CDR3 is 14 amino acids long. CDR1 is KGHSH and CDR2 is LQKENI in the germline V gene. Trimming took 3 bases from V and 6 from J; bases not matched to a gene: 6. The CDR3 DNA sequence: TGTGCCAGCTCACCCGGGACAGGGATCTCCGAGCAGTACTTC. It is translated as CASSPGTGISEQYF.

The rearrangement links TRBV12-3 or TRBV12-4 to TRBJ1-5, with D possibly being TRBD1 (6 bases). CDR3 size: 14 residues. V lost 5 bases and J 7 bases, leaving 15 bases between the germline ends. The CDR3 spells CASSLREGGQPQHF. The DNA for the CDR3 is TGTGCCAGCAGTCTCCGTGAGGGGGGCCAGCCCCAGCATTTT.

In its sample, this clonotype was seen a few times. The rearrangement uses TRBV30 and TRBJ2-1, with no clear D. CDR1 GTSNPN and CDR2 SVGIG come from the germline V gene (reference sequence). Trimming shortened V by 0 bases and J by 13 bases, and 13 bases separated the two germline ends. The CDR3 is made up of 12 amino acids. The CDR3 is CAWSVLFEVQFF. The DNA of the CDR3 is TGTGCCTGGAGTGTACTGTTCGAGGTACAGTTCTTC. The full variable domain, rest sourced from reference TRBV30 and TRBJ2-1, is SQTIHQWPATLVQPVGSPLSLECTVEGTSNPNLYWYRQAAGRGLQLLFYSVGIGQISSEVPQNLSASRPQDRQFILSSKKLLLSDSGFYLCAWSVLFEVQFFGPGTRLTVL.

The rearrangement uses TRBV4-3 and TRBJ2-2; unclear D gene. The germline V gene has CDR1 LGHNA and CDR2 YSLEER. The V end was cut by 0 bases, the J end by 6 bases, with 17 bases between. CDR3 size: 17 residues. The CDR3 sequence is CASSQESRALRPGELFF. CDR3 coding DNA: TGCGCCAGCAGCCAAGAGAGTCGCGCACTTCGACCCGGGGAGCTGTTTTTT.

The chain uses TRBV29-1 and TRBJ1-1; D may be TRBD1 (5 bases). The CDR3 extends over 14 amino acids. Germline V gene lookup returns CDR1 SQVTM and CDR2 ANQGSEA. V lost 6 bases, J lost 5 bases, and 19 bases lay in between. The CDR3 nucleotides are TGCAGCGTGGGTGAAGGGGCGGCGGGGACTGAAGCTTTCTTT. This encodes CSVGEGAAGTEAFF.

This clonotype was found a few times. V gene TRBV7-9 combines with J gene TRBJ1-2, with 10 bases aligning to TRBD1. Trimming cost V 8 bases and J 6 bases; bases outside gene matches: 3. The CDR3 is 12 residues long. Germline CDR1 is SEHNR and CDR2 is FQNEAQ (reference sequence). CDR3: CASEDRGNGYTF. CDR3 nucleotides: TGTGCCAGCGAGGACAGGGGGAATGGCTACACCTTC. Based on the CDR3 plus reference TRBV7-9 and TRBJ1-2, the full variable domain is DTGVSQNPRHKITKRGQNVTFRCDPISEHNRLYWYRQTLGQGPEFLTYFQNEAQLEKSRLLSDRFSAERPKGSFSTLEIQRTEQGDSAMYLCASEDRGNGYTFGSGTRLTVV.

This clonotype was counted between two and nine times. V gene TRBV5-1 combines with J gene TRBJ1-1; 7 bases line up with TRBD1. In germline, CDR1 is SGHRS, CDR2 YFSETQ. CDR3 size: 15 residues. V dropped 3 bases and J dropped 4; count of bases not matched to a gene: 9. The CDR3 region is CASSYRGAPGTEAFF. CDR3 nucleotides: TGCGCCAGCAGCTACAGGGGCGCGCCGGGCACTGAAGCTTTCTTT. The whole variable domain, filled in from reference TRBV5-1 and TRBJ1-1, reads KAGVTQTPRYLIKTRGQQVTLSCSPISGHRSVSWYQQTPGQGLQFLFEYFSETQRNKGNFPGRFSGRQFSNSRSEMNVSTLELGDSALYLCASSYRGAPGTEAFFGQGTRLTVV.

This rearrangement joins TRBV30 to TRBJ2-2, with TRBD2 matching 7 bases. The J segment lost 3 bases and the V segment lost 3 bases, leaving 7 bases of the junction unmatched. Germline CDR1 and CDR2: GTSNPN and SVGIG (reference sequence). CDR3 length equals 15 residues. This CDR3 reads CAWRAGTIDTGELFF. Here the CDR3 DNA reads TGTGCCTGGAGGGCCGGGACTATCGACACCGGGGAGCTGTTTTTT.

This clonotype occurred a few times. The rearrangement joins TRBV24-1 to TRBJ2-3; 9 nucleotides line up with TRBD1. The CDR3 totals 17 residues. V lost 3 bases and J lost 2; bases outside the gene matches: 8. Germline CDR1 and CDR2: KGHDR and SFDVKD. In DNA form, the CDR3 reads TGTGCCACCAGTGATCCCGGGACAGGGTCGACCACAGATACGCAGTATTTT. Encoded protein: CATSDPGTGSTTDTQYF.

This clonotype was counted between two and nine times. The rearrangement links TRBV15 to TRBJ2-5, with 10 bases fitting TRBD2. Germline V lookup: CDR1 LNHNV, CDR2 YYDKDF (reference sequence). After removal of 8 bases from V and 4 bases from J, the junction contained 7 bases not matched to a gene. The CDR3 is 14 amino acids. The CDR3, as DNA: TGTGCCACCCAAGCGGGAGGGCCTGGAGAGACCCAGTACTTC. Protein sequence: CATQAGGPGETQYF.

This clonotype was seen a handful of times. V gene TRBV7-2 combines with J gene TRBJ2-5; D ambiguous. The CDR3 sequence is 14 residues long. V was trimmed by 4 bases and J by 3 bases, leaving 12 bases between them. The V gene's germline CDR1 is SGHTA and CDR2 FQGNSA. The CDR3 region has the DNA TGTGCCAGCAGCTCCGCCAGCTGGGAAGAGACCCAGTACTTC. Protein sequence: CASSSASWEETQYF. Using reference TRBV7-2 and TRBJ2-5 for the parts outside the CDR3, the full variable domain is GAGVSQSPSNKVTEKGKDVELRCDPISGHTALYWYRQSLGQGLEFLIYFQGNSAPDKSGLPSDRFSAERTGGSVSTLTIQRTQQEDSAVYLCASSSASWEETQYFGPGTRLLVL.

The table lists this clonotype with a few counts. The genes are TRBV19 and TRBJ2-2; D is undetermined. V was shortened by 6 bases and J by 2 bases, with 16 bases between the two germline ends. CDR3 length: 16 amino acids. Germline V gene sequence: CDR1 LNHDA, CDR2 SQIVND (reference sequence). The CDR3 region has the DNA TGTGCCAGTAGGGGCAGGCCCCGATCAAACACCGGGGAGCTGTTTTTT. Translation gives CASRGRPRSNTGELFF. The full variable domain, rest sourced from reference TRBV19 and TRBJ2-2, is DGGITQSPKYLFRKEGQNVTLSCEQNLNHDAMYWYRQDPGQGLRLIYYSQIVNDFQKGDIAEGYSVSREKKESFPLTVTSAQKNPTAFYLCASRGRPRSNTGELFFGEGSRLTVL.

The chain employs TRBV19 and TRBJ2-3, with 9 bases that match TRBD2. V shed 3 bases and J 6 bases; nucleotides not matched to a gene: 16. The CDR3 covers 18 residues. Germline values: CDR1 LNHDA, CDR2 SQIVND (reference sequence). The CDR3 loop is CASSIRLAGLPTPDTQYF. The CDR3 DNA follows: TGTGCCAGTAGTATTAGGCTAGCGGGATTACCCACACCGGATACGCAGTATTTT.

The CDR3 here is CAIRITMGSYNEQFF. The CDR3 bases are TGTGCCATCCGAATAACCATGGGCTCCTACAATGAGCAGTTCTTC. The chain recombines TRBV12-3 or TRBV12-4 with TRBJ2-1, with D uncertain. The CDR3 has 15 amino acids. Between the trimmed V and J ends, which lost 10 bases and 0 bases, there was a span of 16 bases.

The chain has TRBV5-4 and TRBJ2-4; D uncertain. In germline, CDR1 is SGHNT, CDR2 YYREEE (reference sequence). The CDR3 consists of 14 residues. Trimming stripped 0 bases from V and 0 bases from J, with 4 bases between. The CDR3 region is CASSLEPAKNIQYF. In DNA, the CDR3 is TGTGCCAGCAGCTTGGAACCAGCCAAAAACATTCAGTACTTC.

This clonotype has just a few counts. The gene calls are TRBV4-2 and TRBJ2-1, with TRBD2 identical over 10 bases. The CDR3 extends over 15 amino acids. Losses at the gene ends were 3 bases for V and 6 bases for J; bases not matched to a gene: 5. Germline V lookup: CDR1 LGHNA, CDR2 YNFKEQ. The CDR3 DNA is TGTGCCAGCAGCCAGGCTAGCGGGAGTAGCAATGAGCAGTTCTTC. This sequence encodes CASSQASGSSNEQFF.

This clonotype has just a few counts. The chain links TRBV23-1 to TRBJ1-3; the D is unclear. TRBV23-1 carries the ORF label, with uncertain function. The length of the CDR3 is 18 residues. Trimming left V 2 bases short and J 0 bases short, with 17 bases between. Here the CDR3 DNA reads TGCGCCAGCAGTCAACTCGGACCAACAGTCCTCTCTGGAAACACCATATATTTT. Protein sequence: CASSQLGPTVLSGNTIYF.

V gene TRBV12-3 or TRBV12-4 combines with J gene TRBJ1-1; 7 positions match TRBD1. With 10 bases clipped from V and 4 bases from J, the junction kept 9 bases outside the gene matches. The CDR3 has 13 amino acids. The CDR3 loop is CATTDREATEAFF. CDR3 bases: TGTGCCACCACTGACAGGGAGGCCACTGAAGCTTTCTTT.

This clonotype was found many times. The V and J genes are TRBV7-8 and TRBJ2-7; D ambiguous. The germline gives CDR1 SGHVS, CDR2 FQNEAQ. This CDR3 has 12 residues. The V end was cut by 0 bases, the J end by 5 bases, with 5 bases between. CDR3 nucleotide sequence: TGTGCCAGCAGCTTAGCGGGTCACGAGCAGTACTTC. It encodes CASSLAGHEQYF.

This clonotype was detected a few times. This chain joins TRBV27 and TRBJ2-1; maybe TRBD2 (5 bases). The CDR3 covers 14 residues. V was cut by 0 bases and J by 8 bases, with 11 bases left in between. Germline V lookup: CDR1 MNHEY, CDR2 SMNVEV (reference sequence). In DNA, the CDR3 is TGTGCCAGCAGTTTATCTGGGCGGGTCTATGAGCAGTTCTTC. This codes for CASSLSGRVYEQFF.

This clonotype was seen a handful of times. The V gene is TRBV3-1, the J gene TRBJ2-7, with 15 bases fitting TRBD2. The CDR3 has 19 amino acids. V was clipped by 2 bases and J by 4 bases; unmatched bases: 12. Germline V gene lookup returns CDR1 LGHDT and CDR2 YNNKEL (reference sequence). CDR3: CASSQTLGTSGRNKYEQYF. The CDR3 DNA reads TGTGCCAGCAGCCAAACGCTGGGGACTAGCGGGAGGAACAAATACGAGCAGTACTTC.